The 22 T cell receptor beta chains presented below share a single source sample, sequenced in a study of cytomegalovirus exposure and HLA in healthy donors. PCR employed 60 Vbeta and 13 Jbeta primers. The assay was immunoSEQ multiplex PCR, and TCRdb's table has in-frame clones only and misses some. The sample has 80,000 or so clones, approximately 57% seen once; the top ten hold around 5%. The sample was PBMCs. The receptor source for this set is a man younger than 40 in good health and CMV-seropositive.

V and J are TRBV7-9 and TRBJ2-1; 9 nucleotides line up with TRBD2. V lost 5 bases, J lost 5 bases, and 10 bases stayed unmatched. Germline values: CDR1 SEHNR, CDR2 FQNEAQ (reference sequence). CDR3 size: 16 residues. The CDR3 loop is CASSPIAGEQNNEQFF. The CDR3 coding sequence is TGTGCCAGCAGCCCTATAGCGGGGGAGCAAAACAATGAGCAGTTCTTC.

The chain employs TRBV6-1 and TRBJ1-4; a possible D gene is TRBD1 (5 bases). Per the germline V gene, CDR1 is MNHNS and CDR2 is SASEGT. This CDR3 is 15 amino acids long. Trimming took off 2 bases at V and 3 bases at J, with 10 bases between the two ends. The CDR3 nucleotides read TGTGCCAGCAGTGAATTAGGGGCGGCTAATGAAAAACTGTTTTTT. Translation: CASSELGAANEKLFF.

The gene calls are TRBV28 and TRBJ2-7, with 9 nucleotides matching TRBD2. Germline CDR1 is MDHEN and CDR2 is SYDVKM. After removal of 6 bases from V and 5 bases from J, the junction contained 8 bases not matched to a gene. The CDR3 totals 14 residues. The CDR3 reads CASSPRLAVNEQYF. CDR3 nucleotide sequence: TGTGCCAGCAGCCCGAGACTAGCGGTCAACGAGCAGTACTTC.

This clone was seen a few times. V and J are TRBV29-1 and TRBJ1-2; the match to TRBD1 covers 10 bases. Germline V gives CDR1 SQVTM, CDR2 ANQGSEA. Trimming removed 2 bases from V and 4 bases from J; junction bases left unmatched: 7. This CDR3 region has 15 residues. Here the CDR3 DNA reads TGCAGCGTTGAAAAGTGGGACAGGGGTGGCTATGGCTACACCTTC. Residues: CSVEKWDRGGYGYTF.

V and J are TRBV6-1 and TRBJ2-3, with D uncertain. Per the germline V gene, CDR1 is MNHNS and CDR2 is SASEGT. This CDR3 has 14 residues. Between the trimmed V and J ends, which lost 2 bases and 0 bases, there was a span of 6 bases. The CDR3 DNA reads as TGTGCCAGCAGTGAACAGATTAGCACAGATACGCAGTATTTT. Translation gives CASSEQISTDTQYF.

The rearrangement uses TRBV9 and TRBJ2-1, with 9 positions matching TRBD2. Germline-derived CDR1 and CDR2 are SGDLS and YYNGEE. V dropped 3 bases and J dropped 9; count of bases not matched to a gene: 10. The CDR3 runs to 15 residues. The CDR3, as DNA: TGTGCCAGCAGCGCCAAGCGGGAGGAATTAAGTGAGCAGTTCTTC. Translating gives CASSAKREELSEQFF. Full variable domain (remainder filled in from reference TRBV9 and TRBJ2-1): DSGVTQTPKHLITATGQRVTLRCSPRSGDLSVYWYQQSLDQGLQFLIQYYNGEERAKGNILERFSAQQFPDLHSELNLSSLELGDSALYFCASSAKREELSEQFFGPGTRLTVL.

In nucleotides, the CDR3 is TGTGCCTGGGCATCGTTTACAGTTAATTCACCCCTCCACTTT. Translated: CAWASFTVNSPLHF. V gene TRBV30 combines with J gene TRBJ1-6; D not certain. The V and J ends lost 5 bases and 6 bases respectively, with 14 bases between them. The CDR3 contains 14 residues. The germline gives CDR1 GTSNPN, CDR2 SVGIG (reference sequence).

CDR3 amino acids: CASSYTSGTSTDTQYF. The CDR3 region has the DNA TGTGCCAGCAGTTACACTAGCGGAACTAGCACAGATACGCAGTATTTT. The chain uses TRBV6-5 and TRBJ2-3, with 8 bases aligning to TRBD2. The CDR3 consists of 16 residues. The germline V gene has CDR1 MNHEY and CDR2 SVGAGI. After removal of 2 bases from V and 0 bases from J, the junction contained 4 bases not matched to a gene.

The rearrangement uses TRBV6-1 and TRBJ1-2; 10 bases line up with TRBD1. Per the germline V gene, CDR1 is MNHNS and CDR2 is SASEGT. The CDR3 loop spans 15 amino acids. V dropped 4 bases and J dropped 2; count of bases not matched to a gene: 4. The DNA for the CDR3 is TGTGCCAGCAGTGGAGACAGGGGGCTGAACTATGGCTACACCTTC. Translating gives CASSGDRGLNYGYTF.

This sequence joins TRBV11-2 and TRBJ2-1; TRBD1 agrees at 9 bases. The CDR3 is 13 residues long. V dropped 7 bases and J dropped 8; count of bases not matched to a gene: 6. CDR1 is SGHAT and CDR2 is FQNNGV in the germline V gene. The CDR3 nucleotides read TGTGCCAGCACCGCAACAGGGGGCTATGAGCAGTTCTTC. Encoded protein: CASTATGGYEQFF.

The CDR3 reads CASSYSGGTDTQYF. The CDR3 DNA sequence: TGTGCCAGCAGTTACAGCGGGGGCACAGATACGCAGTATTTT. V is TRBV6-5 and J is TRBJ2-3; 7 bases fit TRBD2. J gave up 1 base and V 2 bases, and 0 bases lay outside the gene matches. The CDR3 has 14 residues. From germline, CDR1 is MNHEY and CDR2 SVGAGI.

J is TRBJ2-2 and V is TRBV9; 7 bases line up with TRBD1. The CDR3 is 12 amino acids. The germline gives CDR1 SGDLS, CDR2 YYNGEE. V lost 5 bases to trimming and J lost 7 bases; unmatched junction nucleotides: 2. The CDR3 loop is CASRGDSGELFF. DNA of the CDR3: TGTGCCAGCAGGGGGGACAGCGGGGAGCTGTTTTTT.

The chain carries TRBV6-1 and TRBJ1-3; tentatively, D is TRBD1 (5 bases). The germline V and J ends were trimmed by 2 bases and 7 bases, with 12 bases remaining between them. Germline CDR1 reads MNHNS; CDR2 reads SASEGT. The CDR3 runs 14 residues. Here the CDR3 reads CASSESGRWNTIYF. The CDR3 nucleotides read TGTGCCAGCAGTGAATCAGGGCGGTGGAACACCATATATTTT.

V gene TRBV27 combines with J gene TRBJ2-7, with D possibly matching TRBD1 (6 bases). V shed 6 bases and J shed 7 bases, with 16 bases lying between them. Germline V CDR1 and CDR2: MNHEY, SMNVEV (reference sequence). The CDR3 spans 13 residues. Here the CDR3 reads CASSIGTGTEQYF. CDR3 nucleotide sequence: TGTGCCAGCAGCATAGGGACCGGGACAGAGCAGTACTTC.

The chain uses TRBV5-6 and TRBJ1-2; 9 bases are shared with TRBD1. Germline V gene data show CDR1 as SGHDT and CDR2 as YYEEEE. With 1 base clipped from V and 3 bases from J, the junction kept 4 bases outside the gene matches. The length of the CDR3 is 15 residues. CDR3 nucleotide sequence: TGTGCCAGCAGCTTGCCCGGACAGGGGCACTATGGCTACACCTTC. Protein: CASSLPGQGHYGYTF. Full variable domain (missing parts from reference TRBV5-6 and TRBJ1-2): DAGVTQSPTHLIKTRGQQVTLRCSPKSGHDTVSWYQQALGQGPQFIFQYYEEEERQRGNFPDRFSGHQFPNYSSELNVNALLLGDSALYLCASSLPGQGHYGYTFGSGTRLTVV.

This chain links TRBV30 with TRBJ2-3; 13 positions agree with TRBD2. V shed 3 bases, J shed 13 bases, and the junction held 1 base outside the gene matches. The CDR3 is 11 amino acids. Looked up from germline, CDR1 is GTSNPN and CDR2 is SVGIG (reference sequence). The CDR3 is CAWSGLAGEYF. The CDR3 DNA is TGTGCCTGGAGCGGACTAGCGGGGGAGTATTTT.

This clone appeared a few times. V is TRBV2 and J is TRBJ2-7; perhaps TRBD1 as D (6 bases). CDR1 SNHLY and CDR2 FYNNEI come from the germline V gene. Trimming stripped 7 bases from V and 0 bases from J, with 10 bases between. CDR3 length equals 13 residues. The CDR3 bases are TGTGCCAGCATCATCAGGGGCTCCTACGAGCAGTACTTC. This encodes CASIIRGSYEQYF.

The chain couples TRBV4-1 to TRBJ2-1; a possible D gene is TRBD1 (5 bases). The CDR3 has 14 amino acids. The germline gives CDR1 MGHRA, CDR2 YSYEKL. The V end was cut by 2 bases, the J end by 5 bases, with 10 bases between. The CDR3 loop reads CASSQTGRNNEQFF. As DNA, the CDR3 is TGCGCCAGCAGCCAAACAGGACGGAACAATGAGCAGTTCTTC.

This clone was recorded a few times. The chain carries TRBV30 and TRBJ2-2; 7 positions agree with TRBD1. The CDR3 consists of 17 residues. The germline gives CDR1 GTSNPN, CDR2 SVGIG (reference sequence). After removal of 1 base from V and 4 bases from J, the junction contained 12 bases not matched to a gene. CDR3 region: CAWSDSDRLVGTGELFF. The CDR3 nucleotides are TGTGCCTGGAGTGATTCGGACAGGCTAGTTGGCACCGGGGAGCTGTTTTTT.

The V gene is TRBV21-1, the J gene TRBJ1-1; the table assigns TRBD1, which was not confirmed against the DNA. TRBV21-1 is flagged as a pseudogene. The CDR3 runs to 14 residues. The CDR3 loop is CASSKGQGNTEAFF. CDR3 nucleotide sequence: TGTGCCAGCAGCAAAGGACAGGGGAACACTGAAGCTTTCTTT.

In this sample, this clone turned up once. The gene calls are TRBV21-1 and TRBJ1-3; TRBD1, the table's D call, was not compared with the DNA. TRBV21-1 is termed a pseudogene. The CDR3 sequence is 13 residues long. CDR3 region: CASSDRSGNTIYF. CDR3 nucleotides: TGTGCCAGCAGCGACAGGTCTGGAAACACCATATATTTT.

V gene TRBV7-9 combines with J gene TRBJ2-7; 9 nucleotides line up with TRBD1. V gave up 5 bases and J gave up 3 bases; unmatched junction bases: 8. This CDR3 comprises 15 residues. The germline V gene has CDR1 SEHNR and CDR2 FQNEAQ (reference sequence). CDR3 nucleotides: TGTGCCAGCAGCAAAACCGGGACAGGGAACTACGAGCAGTACTTC. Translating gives CASSKTGTGNYEQYF.